Here is one T cell receptor (beta chain) with its context. Its cognate antigen is unknown. Trimming cost V 5 bases and J 0 bases, with 17 bases left between them. Germline V lookup: CDR1 KGHDR, CDR2 SFDVKD. CDR3 length: 17 residues. Produced via immunoSEQ multiplex PCR; TCRdb's table is partial and in-frame only. The sample gives 150,000 or so clones, approximately 93% of which show up once; 0.7% to 0.9% is in the top ten. The data belong to a study of T cell responses to AZD1222 COVID-19 vaccine. Findings and caveats of the study: The donor cohort was predominantly white British with a female majority, and clonal diversity may have been underestimated. CD4 TCRs associated with vaccination spanned spike, dominating at 160-218 and 743-854.

The clonotype was recovered from an adult in good health. The material was peripheral blood, obtained on day 0 of AZD1222 vaccination. The chain recombines TRBV24-1 with TRBJ2-3, with TRBD1 as a possible D gene (6 bases). CDR3 sequence (DNA): TGTGCCACCAGTGTTCCCGGGACACACACTAGCACAGATACGCAGTATTTT. Translation: CATSVPGTHTSTDTQYF.